This T cell receptor beta chain was profiled in a study of blood T cell repertoires in COVID-19. Original processing methods: Reference gene primer amplification gave estimated nucleated cell counts. Using immunoSEQ multiplex PCR, the repertoire was profiled, and TCRdb retains in-frame clones only, with some absent. Clonal size and the V and J genes are those of that table, whereas D and trimming came from the DNA. This table holds about 140,000 clones, about four fifths found once. V was pared by 1 base and J by 0 bases, with 9 bases between. There are 16 residues in the CDR3. Germline V lookup: CDR1 LNHNV, CDR2 YYDKDF (reference sequence).

The sequence was collected from an elderly woman in a cohort sampled during active or convalescent COVID-19. The rearrangement joins TRBV15 to TRBJ1-4; D perhaps matches TRBD1 (5 bases). Sequenced: peripheral blood. CDR3 loop: CATSRGGSATNEKLFF. The CDR3, as DNA: TGTGCCACCAGCAGAGGGGGCAGTGCAACTAATGAAAAACTGTTTTTT.